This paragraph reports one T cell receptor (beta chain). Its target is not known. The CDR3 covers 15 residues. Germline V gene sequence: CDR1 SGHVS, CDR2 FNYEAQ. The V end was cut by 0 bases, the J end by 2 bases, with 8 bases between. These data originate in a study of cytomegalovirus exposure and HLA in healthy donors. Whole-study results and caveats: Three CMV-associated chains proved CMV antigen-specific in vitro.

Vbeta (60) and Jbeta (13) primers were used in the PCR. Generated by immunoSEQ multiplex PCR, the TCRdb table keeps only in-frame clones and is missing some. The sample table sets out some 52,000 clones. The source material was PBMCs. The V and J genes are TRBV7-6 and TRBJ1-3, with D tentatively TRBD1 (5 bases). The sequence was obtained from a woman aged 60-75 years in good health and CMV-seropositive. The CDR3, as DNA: TGTGCCAGCAGCTTAGCCCCGGGGGCTGGAAACACCATATATTTT. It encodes CASSLAPGAGNTIYF.